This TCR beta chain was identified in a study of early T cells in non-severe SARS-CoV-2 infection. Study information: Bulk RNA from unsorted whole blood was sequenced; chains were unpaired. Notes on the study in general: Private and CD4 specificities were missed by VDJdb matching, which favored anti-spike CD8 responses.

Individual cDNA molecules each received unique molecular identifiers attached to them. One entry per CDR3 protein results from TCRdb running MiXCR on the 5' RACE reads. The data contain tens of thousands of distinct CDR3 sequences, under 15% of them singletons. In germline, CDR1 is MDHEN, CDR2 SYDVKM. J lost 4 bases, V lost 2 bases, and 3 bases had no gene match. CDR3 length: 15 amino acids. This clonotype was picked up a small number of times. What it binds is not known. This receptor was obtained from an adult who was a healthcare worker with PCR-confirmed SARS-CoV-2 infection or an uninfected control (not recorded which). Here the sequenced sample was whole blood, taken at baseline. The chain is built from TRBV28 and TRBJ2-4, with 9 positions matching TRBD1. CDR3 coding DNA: TGTGCCAGCAGTTTAGTAGGGACAGGGAAAAACATTCAGTACTTC. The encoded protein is CASSLVGTGKNIQYF.